The rows below give T cell receptor beta chains drawn from one sample of a study of OX40 agonist ivuxolimab in advanced cancers. Some clones are missing from TCRdb's copy, which holds only in-frame ones; the method was immunoSEQ multiplex PCR. The sample contains fewer than 85,000 clones, 85% of which appear only once. The specimen comprised CD4+ or CD8+ T cells sorted from blood, sampled in a trial of the OX40 agonist ivuxolimab. The receptors were sampled from an adult with an advanced solid tumor such as melanoma, head and neck, liver or kidney cancer. Each CDR3 is given with its conserved first and last residue. D genes are given only for firm matches. Only some rows state a clone size, as once, few, many or a class for expanded clones.

j_gene	d_gene	v_gene	abundance	CDR3nt	CDR3aa
TRBJ2-2	-	TRBV4-1	-	TGCGCCAGCAGCGCTCTTAGGGGAGGCACCGGGGAGCTGTTTTTT	CASSALRGGTGELFF
TRBJ1-2	-	TRBV11-2	few	TGTGCCAGCAGCTCGCAGGCTAACTATGGCTACACCTTC	CASSSQANYGYTF
TRBJ2-1	TRBD2	TRBV5-1	-	TGCGCCAGCAGGCGGGGGGTTAGTGAGCAGTTCTTC	CASRRGVSEQFF
TRBJ1-1	-	TRBV5-1	-	TGCGCCAGCAGCGCGCCTTTTGCGAACACTGAAGCTTTCTTT	CASSAPFANTEAFF
TRBJ2-3	-	TRBV5-1	-	TGCGCCAGCAGCCGGGAAACAGATACGCAGTATTTT	CASSRETDTQYF
TRBJ2-2	TRBD1	TRBV5-1	-	TGCGCCAGCAGAACCGGGACAGGGGCAATCGGGGAGCTGTTTTTT	CASRTGTGAIGELFF
TRBJ2-4	-	TRBV2	few	TGTGCCAGCAGTGAAGCGCTTTACAACATTCAGTACTTC	CASSEALYNIQYF
TRBJ2-7	-	TRBV18	-	TGTGCCAGCTCACCACTGGCCAGAGCCTACGAGCAGTACTTC	CASSPLARAYEQYF
TRBJ1-1	TRBD1	TRBV19	-	TGTGCCACCAACAGGGGACAAAACACTGAAGCTTTCTTT	CATNRGQNTEAFF
TRBJ1-6	TRBD1	TRBV4-2	-	TGTGCCAGCAGCCAAGATCGCCGGGACAGCCTTTTTAATTCACCCCTCCACTTT	CASSQDRRDSLFNSPLHF
TRBJ1-2	-	TRBV5-6	once	TGTGCCAGCAGCTTGGACAGGGCGTCCTATGGCTACACCTTC	CASSLDRASYGYTF
TRBJ2-3	-	TRBV30	-	TGTGCCTGGAGTACGGGGACATCCACAGATACGCAGTATTTT	CAWSTGTSTDTQYF
TRBJ2-7	-	TRBV7-6	-	TGTGCCAGCAGCTTGGGTACTGGGGCGCGAGGGGACGAGCAGTACTTC	CASSLGTGARGDEQYF
TRBJ2-5	-	TRBV2	-	TGTGCCAGCAGTGAAATGGAGACCCAGTACTTC	CASSEMETQYF
TRBJ1-2	TRBD1	TRBV30	-	TGTGCCTGGAGTATCCGGGACAGGGTATCCGCTGGCTACACCTTC	CAWSIRDRVSAGYTF
TRBJ1-5	-	TRBV28	-	TGTGCCAGCAGTCTAAGAAGGAGTCAGCATTTT	CASSLRRSQHF
TRBJ1-3	TRBD1	TRBV6-5	once	TGTGCCAGCAGTCCCGGGACAGGGGATCGACACACCATATATTTT	CASSPGTGDRHTIYF
TRBJ2-5	-	TRBV5-3	-	TGTGGCGGAGCAGGGACGAGGGAGACCCAGTACTTC	CGGAGTRETQYF
TRBJ2-7	-	TRBV5-6	-	TGTGCCAGCAGCGGAGAGTGGGAGCAGTACTTC	CASSGEWEQYF
TRBJ2-7	-	TRBV6-1	-	TGTGCCAGCAAGGGGGTCCCGGGGAGCGAGCAGTACTTC	CASKGVPGSEQYF
TRBJ1-2	TRBD1	TRBV9	-	TGTGCCAGCAGCGGGGACAGTTCCACCTTC	CASSGDSSTF
TRBJ2-7	-	TRBV7-9	-	TGTGCCAGCAGCCAGACAGGCTCCTACGAGCAGTACTTC	CASSQTGSYEQYF
TRBJ1-2	TRBD1	TRBV7-9	-	TGTGCCAGCCATTCAGGGACAGGGGGCGACTATGGCTACACCTTC	CASHSGTGGDYGYTF
TRBJ2-3	-	TRBV5-1	-	TGCGCCAGCAGCTTGAGCGGTCAGACCACAGATACGCAGTATTTT	CASSLSGQTTDTQYF
TRBJ2-7	TRBD1	TRBV6-1	-	TGTGCCAGCAGAGTCGGACAGGGGACCACCTACGAGCAGTACTTC	CASRVGQGTTYEQYF
TRBJ1-2	-	TRBV6-5	few	TGTGCCAGCAGTTACTCGATCAGAGTCCCTCACTATGGCTACACCTTC	CASSYSIRVPHYGYTF
TRBJ2-2	TRBD2	TRBV5-1	-	TGCGCCAGCAGCATGGGACTAGCGAACACCGGGGAGCTGTTTTTT	CASSMGLANTGELFF
TRBJ1-4	TRBD1	TRBV29-1	-	TGCAGCGTTGTAGGGAGGACAGGTGAAAAACTGTTTTTT	CSVVGRTGEKLFF
TRBJ1-2	TRBD1	TRBV11-2	-	TGTGCCAGCAGCATTGGACAGGGCTCACGTGTGAATATTAATGGCTACACCTTC	CASSIGQGSRVNINGYTF
TRBJ2-2	TRBD2	TRBV11-2	-	TGTGCCAGCAGCTTAGGGGCGAGCGGGATAAACACCGGGGAGCTGTTTTTT	CASSLGASGINTGELFF
TRBJ1-5	TRBD1	TRBV7-2	-	TGTGCCAGCAGCGCCCGGACAGGGGGCAATCAGCCCCAGCATTTT	CASSARTGGNQPQHF
TRBJ2-7	TRBD1	TRBV11-2	-	TGTGCCAGCACCCGTGGAGGACAGGGGTGGGAGCAGTACTTC	CASTRGGQGWEQYF
TRBJ1-1	TRBD1	TRBV19	-	TGTGCCAGTAGTGATTCACAGGGGGTAGACACTGAAGCTTTCTTT	CASSDSQGVDTEAFF
TRBJ1-1	TRBD1	TRBV30	-	TGTGCCTGGAGTGGAGACAGGGGAGTTGGTAATACTGAAGCTTTCTTT	CAWSGDRGVGNTEAFF
TRBJ2-1	-	TRBV14	-	TGTGCCAGCAGCCAACTCCGGGAGCGCGGCAATGAGCAGTTCTTC	CASSQLRERGNEQFF
TRBJ1-4	-	TRBV7-2	-	TGTGCCAGCAGCTCCCAAGCAACTAATGAAAAACTGTTTTTT	CASSSQATNEKLFF
TRBJ2-3	-	TRBV5-1	-	TGCGCCAGCAGTCGGGCGGACCTTATCACAGATACGCAGTATTTT	CASSRADLITDTQYF
TRBJ2-5	-	TRBV18	-	TGTGCCAGCTCACCGCAACGGGGCCAAGAGACCCAGTACTTC	CASSPQRGQETQYF
TRBJ2-5	TRBD2	TRBV4-2	once	TGTGCCAGCAGCCGAGGGTGGACTAGCGGGGGAGACGGAGAGACCCAGTACTTC	CASSRGWTSGGDGETQYF
TRBJ1-2	TRBD1	TRBV5-1	few	TGCGCCAGCAGCCTGGAGGGACAGGGGGACTATGGCTACACCTTC	CASSLEGQGDYGYTF
TRBJ1-5	TRBD1	TRBV19	-	TGTGCCAGTAGTACATGGACAGGGGGCTCGAGTCAGCCCCAGCATTTT	CASSTWTGGSSQPQHF
TRBJ2-7	-	TRBV28	-	TGTGCCAGCAGTTTAGGGGGACCCTACGAGCAGTACTTC	CASSLGGPYEQYF
TRBJ2-1	-	TRBV27	-	TGTGCCAGCTCCCTTCGGAACGGGGCCTACAATGAGCAGTTCTTC	CASSLRNGAYNEQFF
TRBJ2-1	-	TRBV4-2	-	TGTGCCAGCAGCCAAGTTCTAGCCAATGAGCAGTTCTTC	CASSQVLANEQFF
TRBJ2-1	-	TRBV19	-	TGTGCCAGTAGTAATCACAGGGAGGACAATGAGCAGTTCTTC	CASSNHREDNEQFF
TRBJ1-2	-	TRBV7-2	few	TGTGCCAGCAGCCCTATGTTGGGGATCTCTGGCTACACCTTC	CASSPMLGISGYTF